Included here is one T cell receptor beta chain sequence, with context. The CDR3 is 14 residues long. CDR1 SGHKS and CDR2 YYEKEE come from the germline V gene (reference sequence). Trimming left V 4 bases short and J 0 bases short, with 9 bases between. The repertoire was sequenced with immunoSEQ multiplex PCR; TCRdb's copy has only in-frame clones and lacks some. The data show some 250,000 clones, around 83% seen once. This entry belongs to a study of blood T cell repertoires in COVID-19. Study summary: T cells, B-cell-depleted T cells, or PBMCs supplied cDNA or gDNA.

This clonotype originated in a woman older than 75 with acute or convalescent COVID-19. The sequenced material came from peripheral blood. V is TRBV5-5 and J is TRBJ2-3; D is unresolved. The CDR3 bases are TGTGCCAGCAGCACCGAAACTAGCACAGATACGCAGTATTTT. Encoded protein: CASSTETSTDTQYF. Using reference TRBV5-5 and TRBJ2-3 for the parts outside the CDR3, the full variable domain is DAGVTQSPTHLIKTRGQQVTLRCSPISGHKSVSWYQQVLGQGPQFIFQYYEKEERGRGNFPDRFSARQFPNYSSELNVNALLLGDSALYLCASSTETSTDTQYFGPGTRLTVL.